This T cell receptor beta chain was identified during a study of breast tumors, draining lymph nodes, adjacent tissues. Overall study results and limits: The lymph node origin of tumor T cells was framed as consistent with a hypothesis, not demonstrated. Most tumor T cells seemingly derive from lymph node, then expand in tumor. Compared with lymph nodes, tumors were less diverse; compared with nontumor tissue, more.

Breast cancer patients provided tissue from their axillary draining lymph nodes. The CDR3 contains 16 residues. Germline V lookup: CDR1 KGHSH, CDR2 LQKENI. TCRdb reanalysed the multiplex PCR reads using MiXCR and keeps one entry per CDR3 protein. The sample lists some 150,000 distinct CDR3 sequences, around 24% occurring once. On this clonotype: Its antigen remains unknown. A clone one base away is much larger, so this may be a read error.

The genes are TRBV18 and TRBJ2-2, with 7 bases lining up with TRBD1. Sequenced sample: axillary lymph node tissue. The TCR sequence derives from a female donor with breast cancer. Some clones in this sample may be carry-over from other donors' samples. The CDR3 spells CASSPLQGRNTGEPFF. CDR3 nucleotide sequence: TGTGCCAGCTCACCCCTACAGGGGCGGAACACCGGGGAGCCGTTTTTT.